This T cell receptor beta chain appears in the sequencing data of a study of beta chain features in type 1 diabetes. All of the isolated RNA was reverse transcribed, so expressed TCRB transcripts were sequenced. About 3.6 million reads was the average for naive, central memory and regulatory T cell samples. Clones were read by immunoSEQ multiplex PCR, and TCRdb kept only the in-frame ones, dropping some. The sample includes 550,000 to 850,000 clones, roughly 13% of them seen just once. Remarks on this clone: The antigen is not known.

Germline V gene data show CDR1 as MDHEN and CDR2 as SYDVKM. Between the trimmed V and J ends, which lost 6 bases and 4 bases, there was a span of 15 bases. The CDR3 spans 14 residues. Study outcomes and limitations: Sequencing used cDNA, and cells with high TCR expression could therefore be over-represented. People with Type 1 diabetes carried modestly yet significantly shorter TCRB CDR3s in all four CD4+ subsets. The study found that naive, central memory and Treg TCRB repertoires appeared more similar in patients than in healthy donors.

The material sequenced was naive CD4+ T cells from blood. This sequence originates from a man aged 18 to 29 with type 1 diabetes. This chain links TRBV28 with TRBJ1-2, with D possibly being TRBD1 (5 bases). Here the CDR3 DNA reads TGTGCCAGCAGCTCCCCGGGGGGGATCTATGGCTACACCTTC. Its translation: CASSSPGGIYGYTF.